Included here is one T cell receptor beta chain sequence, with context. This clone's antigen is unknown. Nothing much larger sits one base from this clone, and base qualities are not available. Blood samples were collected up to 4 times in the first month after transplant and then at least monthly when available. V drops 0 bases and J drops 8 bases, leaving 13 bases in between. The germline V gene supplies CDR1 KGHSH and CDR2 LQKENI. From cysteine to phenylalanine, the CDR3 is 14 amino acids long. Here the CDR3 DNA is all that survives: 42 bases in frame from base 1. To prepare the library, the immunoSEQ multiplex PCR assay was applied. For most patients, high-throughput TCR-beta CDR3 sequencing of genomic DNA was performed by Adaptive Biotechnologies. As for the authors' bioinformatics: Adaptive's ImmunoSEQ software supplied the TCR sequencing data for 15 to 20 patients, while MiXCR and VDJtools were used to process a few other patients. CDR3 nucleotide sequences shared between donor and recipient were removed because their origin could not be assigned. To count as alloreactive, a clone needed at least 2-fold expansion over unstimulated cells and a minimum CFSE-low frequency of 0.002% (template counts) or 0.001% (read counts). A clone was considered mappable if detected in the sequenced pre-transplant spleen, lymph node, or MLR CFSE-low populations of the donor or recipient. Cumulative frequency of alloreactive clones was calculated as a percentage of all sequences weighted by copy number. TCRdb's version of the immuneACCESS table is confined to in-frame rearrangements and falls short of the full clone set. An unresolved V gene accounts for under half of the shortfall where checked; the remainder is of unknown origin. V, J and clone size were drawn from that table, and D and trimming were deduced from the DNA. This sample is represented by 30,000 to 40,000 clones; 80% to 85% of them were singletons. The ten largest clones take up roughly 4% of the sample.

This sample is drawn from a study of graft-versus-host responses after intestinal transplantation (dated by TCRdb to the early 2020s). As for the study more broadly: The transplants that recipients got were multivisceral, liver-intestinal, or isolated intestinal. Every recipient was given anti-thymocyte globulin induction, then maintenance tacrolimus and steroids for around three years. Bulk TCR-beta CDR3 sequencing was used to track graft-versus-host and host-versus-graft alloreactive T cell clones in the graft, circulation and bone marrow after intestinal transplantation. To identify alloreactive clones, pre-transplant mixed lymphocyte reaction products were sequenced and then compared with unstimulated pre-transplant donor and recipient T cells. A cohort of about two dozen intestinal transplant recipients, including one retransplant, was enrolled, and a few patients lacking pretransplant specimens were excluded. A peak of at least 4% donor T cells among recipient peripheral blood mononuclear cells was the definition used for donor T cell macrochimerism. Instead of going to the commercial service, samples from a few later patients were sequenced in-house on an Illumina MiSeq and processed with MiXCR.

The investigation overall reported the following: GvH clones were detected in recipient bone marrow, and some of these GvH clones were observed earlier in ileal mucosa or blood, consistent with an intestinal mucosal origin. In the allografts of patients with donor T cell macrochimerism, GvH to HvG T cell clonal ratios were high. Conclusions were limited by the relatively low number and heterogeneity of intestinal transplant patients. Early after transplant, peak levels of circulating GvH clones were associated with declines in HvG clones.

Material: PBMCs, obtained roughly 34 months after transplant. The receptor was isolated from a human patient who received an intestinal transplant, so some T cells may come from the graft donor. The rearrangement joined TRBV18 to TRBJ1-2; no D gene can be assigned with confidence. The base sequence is TGTGCCAGCTCACCACCGGATCTAGTAAAAGGCTACACCTTC. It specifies CASSPPDLVKGYTF.